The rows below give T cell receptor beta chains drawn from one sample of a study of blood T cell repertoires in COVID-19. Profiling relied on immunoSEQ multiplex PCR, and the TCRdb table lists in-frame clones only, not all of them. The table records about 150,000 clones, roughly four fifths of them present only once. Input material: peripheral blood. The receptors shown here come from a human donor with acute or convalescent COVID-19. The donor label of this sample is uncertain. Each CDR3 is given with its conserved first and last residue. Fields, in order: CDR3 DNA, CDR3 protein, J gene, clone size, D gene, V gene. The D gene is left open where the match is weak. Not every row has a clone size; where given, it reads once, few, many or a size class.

CDR3 DNA: TGTGCCAGCTCACCAAGTACAGGACCTATGGGGTACTATGGCTACACCTTC
CDR3 protein: CASSPSTGPMGYYGYTF
J gene: TRBJ1-2
clone size: once
D gene: .
V gene: TRBV18

CDR3 DNA: TGTGCCAGCAGCTTCTCGTCAGGGGGCGTCACCGGGGAGCTGTTTTTT
CDR3 protein: CASSFSSGGVTGELFF
J gene: TRBJ2-2
clone size: .
D gene: TRBD1
V gene: TRBV7-3

CDR3 DNA: TGCAGTGCTAGTAGGGACAGGTCTATGAACACTGAAGCTTTCTTT
CDR3 protein: CSASRDRSMNTEAFF
J gene: TRBJ1-1
clone size: .
D gene: TRBD1
V gene: TRBV20-1

CDR3 DNA: TGTGCCAGCAGCTTCCTCGACTCAATCTCCTACGAGCAGTACTTC
CDR3 protein: CASSFLDSISYEQYF
J gene: TRBJ2-7
clone size: .
D gene: .
V gene: TRBV5-6

CDR3 DNA: TGTGCCAGCTCACCCCCCGTGGGCAACGAGCAGTACTTC
CDR3 protein: CASSPPVGNEQYF
J gene: TRBJ2-7
clone size: once
D gene: .
V gene: TRBV18

CDR3 DNA: TGTGCCAGCAGCTCCCTCACAGGTCTAGGCAATTCACCCCTCCACTTT
CDR3 protein: CASSSLTGLGNSPLHF
J gene: TRBJ1-6
clone size: .
D gene: .
V gene: TRBV5-5

CDR3 DNA: TGTGCCAGCAGTTCGACAGGGGGCTTTTTAGATACGCAGTATTTT
CDR3 protein: CASSSTGGFLDTQYF
J gene: TRBJ2-3
clone size: .
D gene: TRBD1
V gene: TRBV27

CDR3 DNA: TGTGCCAGCAGCCAACATAGGGGAAGCGAAGCTTTCTTT
CDR3 protein: CASSQHRGSEAFF
J gene: TRBJ1-1
clone size: .
D gene: .
V gene: TRBV3-1/TRBV3-2

CDR3 DNA: TGCAGCGTGGGGATGCAGGGTACTACTGAAGCTTTCTTT
CDR3 protein: CSVGMQGTTEAFF
J gene: TRBJ1-1
clone size: few
D gene: .
V gene: TRBV29-1

CDR3 DNA: TGTGCCAGCAGCTTAGGCCGGACAGGGAGTACCTACGAGCAGTACTTC
CDR3 protein: CASSLGRTGSTYEQYF
J gene: TRBJ2-7
clone size: .
D gene: TRBD1
V gene: TRBV7-2

CDR3 DNA: TGTGCCAGCAGCTTATTACAGGGCCCATCTGAAGCTTTCTTT
CDR3 protein: CASSLLQGPSEAFF
J gene: TRBJ1-1
clone size: .
D gene: .
V gene: TRBV5-4

CDR3 DNA: TGTGCCAGCAGCTTTGGGGGACAGGGAATCTATGGCTACACCTTC
CDR3 protein: CASSFGGQGIYGYTF
J gene: TRBJ1-2
clone size: few
D gene: TRBD1
V gene: TRBV11-2

CDR3 DNA: TGCGCCAGCAGCGCGGACAGGGTTTACGAAAAACTGTTTTTT
CDR3 protein: CASSADRVYEKLFF
J gene: TRBJ1-4
clone size: .
D gene: TRBD1
V gene: TRBV5-1

CDR3 DNA: TGCGCCAGCAGCTTGGTGTCGGGGTCAGGCCAAAATTCACCCCTCCACTTT
CDR3 protein: CASSLVSGSGQNSPLHF
J gene: TRBJ1-6
clone size: .
D gene: .
V gene: TRBV5-1

CDR3 DNA: TGCAGCGTTGTTGTCTCCCCGAACACTGAAGCTTTCTTT
CDR3 protein: CSVVVSPNTEAFF
J gene: TRBJ1-1
clone size: .
D gene: .
V gene: TRBV29-1

CDR3 DNA: TGTGCCAGCAGCTGGGGGACAGGCGGGACTGAAGCTTTCTTT
CDR3 protein: CASSWGTGGTEAFF
J gene: TRBJ1-1
clone size: .
D gene: TRBD1
V gene: TRBV7-2

CDR3 DNA: TGTGCCAGCACCTCGCCTCGGGGGGCTGGGGGCTACACCTTC
CDR3 protein: CASTSPRGAGGYTF
J gene: TRBJ1-2
clone size: .
D gene: .
V gene: TRBV6-5

CDR3 DNA: TGTGCCTGGAGTCCGGCAGGGGCGTATGGCTACACCTTC
CDR3 protein: CAWSPAGAYGYTF
J gene: TRBJ1-2
clone size: .
D gene: .
V gene: TRBV30

CDR3 DNA: TGTGCCAGCAGCCTCCGGACTGGCTATGGCTACACCTTC
CDR3 protein: CASSLRTGYGYTF
J gene: TRBJ1-2
clone size: .
D gene: .
V gene: TRBV12-3/TRBV12-4

CDR3 DNA: TGTGCCAGCAGCCAAGATTTGAGTAGCGGGGGGCCAGAGACCCAGTACTTC
CDR3 protein: CASSQDLSSGGPETQYF
J gene: TRBJ2-5
clone size: .
D gene: TRBD2
V gene: TRBV14

CDR3 DNA: TGTGCCAGCAGCACGGACAGCGTGAACACTGAAGCTTTCTTT
CDR3 protein: CASSTDSVNTEAFF
J gene: TRBJ1-1
clone size: .
D gene: .
V gene: TRBV2

CDR3 DNA: TGTGCCAGCAGTGCAGGGCAGGGAGGGGGTCAGCCCCAGCATTTT
CDR3 protein: CASSAGQGGGQPQHF
J gene: TRBJ1-5
clone size: .
D gene: .
V gene: TRBV2

CDR3 DNA: TGTGCCAGCAGCCCTTGGTTTGGGACTAGCGGGGTTAATACGCAGTATTTT
CDR3 protein: CASSPWFGTSGVNTQYF
J gene: TRBJ2-3
clone size: .
D gene: TRBD2
V gene: TRBV3-1/TRBV3-2

CDR3 DNA: TGTGCCAGCAGCGTTTACGGGAGACACAATGAGCAGTTCTTC
CDR3 protein: CASSVYGRHNEQFF
J gene: TRBJ2-1
clone size: .
D gene: .
V gene: TRBV9

CDR3 DNA: TGTGGGTCAGGGATGAACACTGAAGCTTTCTTT
CDR3 protein: CGSGMNTEAFF
J gene: TRBJ1-1
clone size: .
D gene: .
V gene: TRBV18

CDR3 DNA: TGTGCCAGCCGCGGAGGGGATGCTTCTCAGCCCCAGCATTTT
CDR3 protein: CASRGGDASQPQHF
J gene: TRBJ1-5
clone size: .
D gene: .
V gene: TRBV19

CDR3 DNA: TGTGCCAGCAGCGCTCAACAGGGGGCGAACTATGGCTACACCTTC
CDR3 protein: CASSAQQGANYGYTF
J gene: TRBJ1-2
clone size: .
D gene: TRBD1
V gene: TRBV7-2

CDR3 DNA: TGTGCCAGCAGTGAAAGGAAAAGGGGACAGGGAACCCCTCCGTGGATGAACACTGAAGCTTTCTTT
CDR3 protein: CASSERKRGQGTPPWMNTEAFF
J gene: TRBJ1-1
clone size: .
D gene: TRBD1
V gene: TRBV6-1

CDR3 DNA: TGTGCCAGCAGCTCGACCGGGACAGTGCCCTACGAGCAGTACTTC
CDR3 protein: CASSSTGTVPYEQYF
J gene: TRBJ2-7
clone size: .
D gene: TRBD1
V gene: TRBV11-2

CDR3 DNA: TGTGCCAGTAGTATTATTATAGGACAGGGCATGAACACTGAAGCTTTCTTT
CDR3 protein: CASSIIIGQGMNTEAFF
J gene: TRBJ1-1
clone size: .
D gene: TRBD1
V gene: TRBV19

CDR3 DNA: TGTGCCAGCAGCCACGACAGGGTAGGTGACGAGCAGTTCTTC
CDR3 protein: CASSHDRVGDEQFF
J gene: TRBJ2-1
clone size: once
D gene: TRBD1
V gene: TRBV11-1

CDR3 DNA: TGTGCCAGTACGTATAGGGGTCCCGGCGGTGAAAAACTGTTTTTT
CDR3 protein: CASTYRGPGGEKLFF
J gene: TRBJ1-4
clone size: .
D gene: .
V gene: TRBV19